These T cell receptor beta chains were read from a single sample in a study of blood T cell repertoires in COVID-19. Produced via immunoSEQ multiplex PCR; TCRdb's table is partial and in-frame only. This table has 300,000 or so clones, 90% appearing once. Sequences were obtained from PBMCs or T cells enriched from blood (not recorded which). These receptors came from a woman between 25 and 40 years old who had recovered from COVID-19. Both conserved end residues are part of each CDR3. Each record gives: clone size, D gene, J gene, V gene, CDR3 protein, CDR3 DNA. D genes are given only for firm matches. Some rows have no size entry. The others give once, few or many, or a class for an expanded clone.

clone_size: -
d_call: -
j_call: TRBJ2-7
v_call: TRBV30
cdr3_aa: CAWRSSGFSYEQYF
cdr3_nt: TGTGCCTGGAGATCCAGCGGATTCTCCTACGAGCAGTACTTC

clone_size: once
d_call: -
j_call: TRBJ2-6
v_call: TRBV6-5
cdr3_aa: CASTYSGANVLTF
cdr3_nt: TGTGCCAGCACCTATTCAGGGGCCAACGTCCTGACTTTC

clone_size: -
d_call: -
j_call: TRBJ2-1
v_call: TRBV30
cdr3_aa: CAWRGSPYNEQFF
cdr3_nt: TGTGCCTGGCGGGGGAGCCCCTACAATGAGCAGTTCTTC

clone_size: -
d_call: -
j_call: TRBJ1-3
v_call: TRBV3-1/TRBV3-2
cdr3_aa: CASSQGPGLSGNTIYF
cdr3_nt: TGTGCCAGCAGCCAAGGCCCGGGACTCTCTGGAAACACCATATATTTT

clone_size: -
d_call: TRBD1
j_call: TRBJ1-2
v_call: TRBV19
cdr3_aa: CASSPEDRGGYGYTF
cdr3_nt: TGTGCCAGTAGTCCAGAGGACAGGGGCGGATATGGCTACACCTTC

clone_size: once
d_call: TRBD2
j_call: TRBJ2-1
v_call: TRBV5-1
cdr3_aa: CASSLMSGRLDEQFF
cdr3_nt: TGCGCCAGCAGCTTGATGAGCGGGAGGCTGGATGAGCAGTTCTTC

clone_size: -
d_call: -
j_call: TRBJ2-2
v_call: TRBV7-2
cdr3_aa: CASSNRGFRGRGAGELFF
cdr3_nt: TGTGCCAGCAGCAATAGGGGGTTTCGCGGGAGAGGGGCCGGGGAGCTGTTTTTT

clone_size: -
d_call: -
j_call: TRBJ1-5
v_call: TRBV7-2
cdr3_aa: CASSFNSGRDNQPQHF
cdr3_nt: TGTGCCAGCAGCTTTAATTCAGGCAGGGACAATCAGCCCCAGCATTTT

clone_size: once
d_call: -
j_call: TRBJ2-2
v_call: TRBV9
cdr3_aa: CASSMLDSTGELFF
cdr3_nt: TGTGCCAGCAGCATGTTGGACTCCACCGGGGAGCTGTTTTTT

clone_size: -
d_call: TRBD1
j_call: TRBJ2-5
v_call: TRBV5-5
cdr3_aa: CASSWGTGGMGETQYF
cdr3_nt: TGTGCCAGCAGCTGGGGGACAGGGGGGATGGGAGAGACCCAGTACTTC

clone_size: few
d_call: TRBD1
j_call: TRBJ2-5
v_call: TRBV18
cdr3_aa: CASSPGQGETQYF
cdr3_nt: TGTGCCAGCTCACCGGGACAGGGGGAGACCCAGTACTTC

clone_size: -
d_call: -
j_call: TRBJ2-6
v_call: TRBV21-1
cdr3_aa: CASSIGQDHTGANVLTF
cdr3_nt: TGTGCCAGCAGTATCGGACAGGATCATACTGGGGCCAACGTCCTGACTTTC

clone_size: -
d_call: -
j_call: TRBJ1-4
v_call: TRBV11-2
cdr3_aa: CASSSQGHNEKLFF
cdr3_nt: TGTGCCAGCAGTTCACAGGGTCATAATGAAAAACTGTTTTTT

clone_size: -
d_call: -
j_call: TRBJ2-6
v_call: TRBV30
cdr3_aa: CAWGASGANVLTF
cdr3_nt: TGTGCCTGGGGGGCCTCTGGGGCCAACGTCCTGACTTTC

clone_size: -
d_call: TRBD2
j_call: TRBJ2-1
v_call: TRBV6-1
cdr3_aa: CASSEVKGTLAGSRSSYNEQFF
cdr3_nt: TGTGCCAGCAGTGAAGTAAAGGGTACACTAGCGGGGAGTAGAAGCTCATACAATGAGCAGTTCTTC

clone_size: -
d_call: TRBD1
j_call: TRBJ1-5
v_call: TRBV4-1
cdr3_aa: CASSQDTGGVNQPQHF
cdr3_nt: TGCGCCAGCAGCCAAGATACAGGGGGCGTAAATCAGCCCCAGCATTTT

clone_size: -
d_call: -
j_call: TRBJ2-7
v_call: TRBV2
cdr3_aa: CASSGQRFENEQYF
cdr3_nt: TGTGCCAGCAGTGGCCAGCGGTTCGAGAACGAGCAGTACTTC

clone_size: few
d_call: TRBD1
j_call: TRBJ2-5
v_call: TRBV2
cdr3_aa: CASRAGTGQETQYF
cdr3_nt: TGTGCCAGCAGGGCCGGGACAGGACAAGAGACCCAGTACTTC

clone_size: -
d_call: -
j_call: TRBJ1-3
v_call: TRBV23-1
cdr3_aa: CASSQYAGPRNTIYF
cdr3_nt: TGCGCCAGCAGTCAATACGCAGGGCCCCGAAACACCATATATTTT

clone_size: -
d_call: TRBD1
j_call: TRBJ2-7
v_call: TRBV27
cdr3_aa: CASRQGAYEQYF
cdr3_nt: TGTGCCAGCAGGCAGGGGGCCTACGAGCAGTACTTC

clone_size: -
d_call: -
j_call: TRBJ2-7
v_call: TRBV19
cdr3_aa: CASSIGRGESYEQYF
cdr3_nt: TGTGCCAGTAGTATCGGCAGGGGGGAATCCTACGAGCAGTACTTC

clone_size: -
d_call: TRBD1
j_call: TRBJ2-5
v_call: TRBV11-2
cdr3_aa: CASSPRQGWTRETQYF
cdr3_nt: TGTGCCAGCAGCCCCCGACAGGGGTGGACCCGTGAGACCCAGTACTTC

clone_size: -
d_call: -
j_call: TRBJ1-5
v_call: TRBV28
cdr3_aa: CASSLDNSNQPQHF
cdr3_nt: TGTGCCAGCAGTTTGGACAATAGCAATCAGCCCCAGCATTTT

clone_size: -
d_call: -
j_call: TRBJ1-2
v_call: TRBV12-3/TRBV12-4
cdr3_aa: CASSLGAGYTF
cdr3_nt: TGTGCCAGCAGTTTGGGGGCTGGCTACACCTTC

clone_size: -
d_call: TRBD2
j_call: TRBJ2-1
v_call: TRBV7-2
cdr3_aa: CASSPRGRAIIDNEQFF
cdr3_nt: TGTGCCAGCAGCCCACGCGGGAGGGCCATTATAGACAATGAGCAGTTCTTC

clone_size: -
d_call: TRBD1
j_call: TRBJ2-5
v_call: TRBV5-5
cdr3_aa: CASSSEQGLQETQYF
cdr3_nt: TGTGCCAGCAGCTCAGAACAGGGGTTGCAAGAGACCCAGTACTTC

clone_size: -
d_call: -
j_call: TRBJ2-7
v_call: TRBV5-4
cdr3_aa: CASSLEFLAASYEQYF
cdr3_nt: TGTGCCAGCAGCTTGGAGTTTCTGGCGGCGTCCTACGAGCAGTACTTC

clone_size: -
d_call: TRBD1
j_call: TRBJ2-2
v_call: TRBV9
cdr3_aa: CASSRDRGNTGELFF
cdr3_nt: TGTGCCAGCAGCCGGGACAGGGGTAACACCGGGGAGCTGTTTTTT

clone_size: few
d_call: TRBD2
j_call: TRBJ2-2
v_call: TRBV6-4
cdr3_aa: CASSASGSDTGELFF
cdr3_nt: TGTGCCAGCAGTGCAAGCGGGAGTGACACCGGGGAGCTGTTTTTT

clone_size: -
d_call: TRBD2
j_call: TRBJ2-5
v_call: TRBV5-1
cdr3_aa: CASSIRTSGRVGVETQYF
cdr3_nt: TGCGCCAGCAGCATCCGGACTAGCGGGAGGGTCGGGGTAGAGACCCAGTACTTC

clone_size: -
d_call: -
j_call: TRBJ2-7
v_call: TRBV6-5
cdr3_aa: CASSYSRGFSYEQYF
cdr3_nt: TGTGCCAGCAGTTACTCGAGGGGGTTTTCCTACGAGCAGTACTTC

clone_size: -
d_call: -
j_call: TRBJ1-2
v_call: TRBV6-4
cdr3_aa: CASSTGSNYGYTF
cdr3_nt: TGTGCCAGCAGTACAGGGTCCAACTATGGCTACACCTTC

clone_size: -
d_call: -
j_call: TRBJ2-1
v_call: TRBV28
cdr3_aa: CASSLAGGIYNEQFF
cdr3_nt: TGTGCCAGCAGTTTAGCCGGGGGTATCTACAATGAGCAGTTCTTC

clone_size: -
d_call: TRBD2
j_call: TRBJ2-2
v_call: TRBV6-5
cdr3_aa: CASSTSGSRTGELFF
cdr3_nt: TGTGCCAGCAGTACTAGCGGGAGCCGTACCGGGGAGCTGTTTTTT

clone_size: -
d_call: TRBD1
j_call: TRBJ1-4
v_call: TRBV10-3
cdr3_aa: CAISDSGTGNEKLFF
cdr3_nt: TGTGCCATCAGTGATTCTGGGACAGGGAATGAAAAACTGTTTTTT

clone_size: -
d_call: TRBD1
j_call: TRBJ1-2
v_call: TRBV7-9
cdr3_aa: CASSSPPGTAHYGYTF
cdr3_nt: TGTGCCAGCAGCTCTCCGCCGGGGACAGCACACTATGGCTACACCTTC

clone_size: -
d_call: -
j_call: TRBJ1-1
v_call: TRBV7-2
cdr3_aa: CASSIGRMNTEAFF
cdr3_nt: TGTGCCAGCAGTATCGGCAGGATGAACACTGAAGCTTTCTTT

clone_size: -
d_call: TRBD1
j_call: TRBJ1-4
v_call: TRBV28
cdr3_aa: CASSQTAGGTHEKLFF
cdr3_nt: TGTGCCAGCAGTCAGACAGCAGGGGGAACCCATGAAAAACTGTTTTTT

clone_size: -
d_call: TRBD1
j_call: TRBJ1-6
v_call: TRBV28
cdr3_aa: CASTLRQGPNSPLHF
cdr3_nt: TGTGCCAGCACCCTTCGACAGGGGCCTAATTCACCCCTCCACTTT

clone_size: -
d_call: -
j_call: TRBJ1-4
v_call: TRBV28
cdr3_aa: CASSFGGSGNEKLFF
cdr3_nt: TGTGCCAGCAGTTTCGGGGGTTCGGGTAATGAAAAACTGTTTTTT

clone_size: -
d_call: TRBD1
j_call: TRBJ1-5
v_call: TRBV5-4
cdr3_aa: CASSTDRDQPQHF
cdr3_nt: TGTGCCAGCAGCACAGACAGGGATCAGCCCCAGCATTTT

clone_size: -
d_call: TRBD2
j_call: TRBJ2-7
v_call: TRBV2
cdr3_aa: CASRTSGNYEQYF
cdr3_nt: TGTGCCAGCAGGACTAGCGGGAACTACGAGCAGTACTTC

clone_size: -
d_call: TRBD1
j_call: TRBJ2-7
v_call: TRBV30
cdr3_aa: CAGGQGDEQYF
cdr3_nt: TGTGCCGGGGGACAGGGCGACGAGCAGTACTTC

clone_size: -
d_call: -
j_call: TRBJ2-2
v_call: TRBV6-2/TRBV6-3
cdr3_aa: CASSYSSQKRDTGELFF
cdr3_nt: TGTGCCAGCAGTTACTCGTCCCAGAAGCGAGACACCGGGGAGCTGTTTTTT

clone_size: -
d_call: TRBD1
j_call: TRBJ1-5
v_call: TRBV9
cdr3_aa: CASSPGQGATSNQPQHF
cdr3_nt: TGTGCCAGCAGCCCTGGGCAGGGGGCAACAAGCAATCAGCCCCAGCATTTT

clone_size: -
d_call: -
j_call: TRBJ1-5
v_call: TRBV4-2
cdr3_aa: CASSQGLKSGAYQPQHF
cdr3_nt: TGTGCCAGCAGCCAAGGCCTAAAGTCGGGTGCTTATCAGCCCCAGCATTTT

clone_size: -
d_call: -
j_call: TRBJ2-7
v_call: TRBV6-5
cdr3_aa: CASSPAERVYEQYF
cdr3_nt: TGTGCCAGCAGCCCCGCGGAGCGGGTCTACGAGCAGTACTTC

clone_size: -
d_call: -
j_call: TRBJ1-1
v_call: TRBV7-3
cdr3_aa: CASSAQRDTEAFF
cdr3_nt: TGTGCCAGCAGCGCACAGCGGGACACTGAAGCTTTCTTT